The present entry profiles one T cell receptor (beta chain) with its context. Its target is unknown. The sample originates from a study of breast tumors, draining lymph nodes, adjacent tissues. The study, taken as a whole, reports: Compared with basal-like, luminal-like tumors shared significantly more repertoire with nontumor tissue. Most tumor T cells seemingly derive from lymph node, then expand in tumor. Tumor TCR diversity was below lymph nodes but above nontumor tissue. Tumor T cell lymph node origin was a supported hypothesis, not proven.

TCRdb re-derived calls from the multiplex PCR reads in MiXCR, one entry per CDR3 protein. The repertoire has some 14,000 distinct CDR3 sequences, less than 70% of them found once; the top ten carry 30% to 35%. The sequence was collected from a female donor with breast cancer. Some clones in this sample may be carry-over from other donors' samples. Sequenced: tumor-adjacent breast tissue.

CDR3: CASSVGLAGDYEQYF. The CDR3 nucleotides are TGTGCCAGCAGCGTGGGACTAGCGGGGGACTACGAGCAGTACTTC. The rearrangement links TRBV9 to TRBJ2-7, with 14 bases matching TRBD2. Germline CDR1 and CDR2: SGDLS and YYNGEE. Unmatched junction bases numbered 1, after V lost 2 bases and J lost 3 bases. This CDR3 contains 15 residues.